A single sample gave rise to the 5 T cell receptor beta chains below, sequenced in a study of blood T cell repertoires in COVID-19. Using immunoSEQ multiplex PCR, the repertoire was profiled, and TCRdb retains in-frame clones only, with some absent. This sample has approximately 150,000 clones; roughly 90% occur once, and the top ten carry 3.5% to 4.5%. Sequenced material: PBMCs or T cells enriched from blood (not recorded which). These receptor sequences come from a woman between 40 and 55 years old who had been exposed to COVID-19.

V usage is TRBV29-1 and J usage is TRBJ2-7; TRBD2 is a possible D gene (6 bases). Germline CDR1 and CDR2: SQVTM and ANQGSEA. The CDR3 is 13 amino acids. V lost 6 bases and J 4 bases, leaving 16 bases between the germline ends. As DNA, the CDR3 is TGCAGCGTCTCAGCGGGTAGTCAGTACGAGCAGTACTTC. Translating gives CSVSAGSQYEQYF.

The V call is TRBV10-3, the J call TRBJ1-1, with 10 bases lining up with TRBD1. The V gene's germline CDR1 is ENHRY and CDR2 SYGVKD. CDR3 length: 15 amino acids. The V and J ends lost 5 bases and 1 base, in that order; junction bases with no gene match: 4. The CDR3 sequence is CAISPGTGANTEAFF. CDR3 nucleotide sequence: TGTGCCATCAGTCCCGGGACAGGGGCGAACACTGAAGCTTTCTTT.

This clone was detected a few times. The chain joins TRBV19 to TRBJ1-4; 9 bases line up with TRBD1. CDR1 and CDR2 from the germline V gene are LNHDA and SQIVND (reference sequence). Germline trimming cut 5 bases from V and 6 bases from J; bases unmatched to any gene: 10. CDR3 length equals 16 residues. This CDR3 is CASSQQQGAGDEKLFF. The CDR3 coding sequence is TGTGCCAGTAGTCAGCAACAGGGGGCGGGGGATGAAAAACTGTTTTTT.

The CDR3 nucleotides are TGCGCCAGCAGCGGGGTAAGGGGGACCTACGAGCAGTACTTC. Translation gives CASSGVRGTYEQYF. V gene TRBV5-1 combines with J gene TRBJ2-7; tentative D call: TRBD1 (6 bases). The CDR3 totals 14 residues. Germline CDR1 reads SGHRS; CDR2 reads YFSETQ. V was pared by 4 bases and J by 2 bases, with 13 bases between.

The V gene is TRBV5-1, the J gene TRBJ2-2; TRBD1 agrees at 9 bases. V shed 0 bases, J shed 1 base, and the junction held 1 base outside the gene matches. CDR3 size: 16 residues. The germline V gene has CDR1 SGHRS and CDR2 YFSETQ. CDR3 DNA: TGCGCCAGCAGCTTGGGACAGGGGGTGAACACCGGGGAGCTGTTTTTT. It encodes CASSLGQGVNTGELFF.